The source of this TCR beta chain is a study of blood T cell repertoires in COVID-19. Per the original methods: From reference gene primer amplification, estimates of nucleated cell counts were derived. Using immunoSEQ multiplex PCR, the repertoire was profiled, and TCRdb retains in-frame clones only, with some absent. The V and J calls and the clone size are those of that table, but D and trimming were determined from the DNA. Here the sample spans about 160,000 clones, about 80% being singletons. Germline assignment: CDR1 SGHNT and CDR2 YYREEE (reference sequence). V lost 2 bases and J lost 2, with 11 bases in between. The CDR3 runs 15 residues.

The chain combines TRBV5-4 with TRBJ1-3; the D gene is possibly TRBD1 (6 bases). The sequenced sample consisted of PBMCs or T cells enriched from blood (not recorded which). This TCR derives from a woman aged 55-75 years who had recovered from COVID-19. CDR3 residues: CASSFTTGTGNTIYF. DNA for the CDR3: TGTGCCAGCAGCTTTACCACAGGGACTGGAAACACCATATATTTT.